Included here is one T cell receptor (beta chain) sequence, with context. Only in-frame clones appear in the TCRdb table, and some are missing; sequencing was by immunoSEQ multiplex PCR. The table includes more than 70,000 clones, roughly four fifths detected once. Germline assignment: CDR1 SGHAT and CDR2 FQNNGV. Trimming took off 0 bases at V and 5 bases at J, with 7 bases between the two ends. The CDR3 has 13 amino acids. This sample stems from a study of OX40 agonist ivuxolimab in advanced cancers. The rearrangement joins TRBV11-2 to TRBJ2-5; D gene ambiguous. The TCR comes from an adult with an advanced solid tumor such as melanoma, head and neck, liver or kidney cancer. The source was CD4+ or CD8+ T cells sorted from blood, collected in a trial of the OX40 agonist ivuxolimab. CDR3 bases: TGTGCCAGCAGCTTAGACCCTCGGGAGACCCAGTACTTC. This codes for CASSLDPRETQYF.